A selection of T cell receptor beta chains follows, all from one sample in a study of regulatory T cells in long-lasting Graves disease. TCRdb independently ran MiXCR on the multiplex PCR reads; one entry per CDR3 protein. The repertoire holds some 490,000 distinct CDR3 sequences, with more than 10% as singletons. Another study also made use of these data, one on T cells in Graves' hyperthyroidism and ophthalmopathy.

Here the sequenced sample was peripheral blood mononuclear cells (PBMCs), taken at new diagnosis, from a patient treated with antithyroid drugs. Every receptor here comes from a woman under 40 with Graves disease. CDR3s include the opening cysteine and the closing phenylalanine or tryptophan. The D gene is left open where the match is weak. Where a row states a size, it is once, few, many or the class of an expanded clone; other rows omit it.

j_call,d_call,v_call,clone_size,cdr3_aa,cdr3_nt
TRBJ1-5,NA,TRBV14,NA,CASSQEREEWRPQHF,TGTGCCAGCAGCCAGGAGCGGGAGGAGTGGAGGCCCCAGCATTTT
TRBJ2-1,TRBD2,TRBV3-1,once,CASSSGEGEQFF,TGTGCCAGCAGCTCGGGGGAGGGTGAGCAGTTCTTC
TRBJ1-6,NA,TRBV20-1,many,CSARVSSYNSPLHF,TGCAGTGCTAGAGTTTCCTCCTATAATTCACCCCTCCACTTT
TRBJ1-2,NA,TRBV5-1,many,CASSSGTVYGYTF,TGCGCCAGCAGCTCCGGGACGGTCTATGGCTACACCTTC
TRBJ1-1,NA,TRBV5-5,many,CASSPPLRDTEAFF,TGTGCCAGCAGCCCGCCTTTAAGGGACACTGAAGCTTTCTTT
TRBJ2-5,TRBD2,TRBV5-1,many,CASSLFGTSGKETQYF,TGTGCCAGCAGCTTATTTGGGACTAGCGGGAAAGAGACCCAGTACTTC
TRBJ2-2,NA,TRBV5-5,few,CASSLVGSSATGELFF,TGTGCCAGCAGCTTGGTCGGGTCCTCTGCCACCGGGGAGCTGTTTTTT
TRBJ1-2,NA,TRBV19,many,CASSAPWGGYGYTF,TGTGCCAGTAGTGCCCCGTGGGGAGGCTATGGCTACACCTTC
TRBJ2-7,NA,TRBV27,many,CASSFDLSASYEQYF,TGTGCCAGCAGTTTTGACCTGTCCGCTTCCTACGAGCAGTACTTC
TRBJ1-6,NA,TRBV27,many,CASSLLRDAEDISPLHF,TGTGCCAGCAGTTTACTCAGGGACGCTGAGGATATTTCACCCCTCCACTTT
TRBJ2-3,NA,TRBV7-2,many,CASSLQRTDTQYF,TGTGCCAGCAGCTTACAGCGAACAGATACGCAGTATTTT
TRBJ2-2,TRBD1,TRBV11-3,few,CASTRTGETGELFF,TGTGCCAGCACCCGGACAGGGGAGACCGGGGAGCTGTTTTTT
TRBJ2-1,TRBD2,TRBV13,NA,CASSPRLAGGYEQFF,TGTGCCAGCAGCCCCCGGCTAGCGGGAGGGTATGAGCAGTTCTTC
TRBJ2-4,NA,TRBV28,many,CAGQPRLGPIQYF,TGTGCCGGCCAGCCACGGTTAGGTCCCATTCAGTACTTC
TRBJ2-7,TRBD2,TRBV20-1,many,CSAGGLAASYEQYF,TGCAGTGCGGGGGGACTAGCGGCCTCCTACGAGCAGTACTTC
TRBJ2-6,NA,TRBV15,many,CATSRDIYSGANVLTF,TGTGCCACCAGCAGAGATATATACTCTGGGGCCAACGTCCTGACTTTC
TRBJ1-2,NA,TRBV30,many,CAWSVRTVGGYTF,TGTGCCTGGAGTGTACGAACAGTTGGCGGCTACACCTTC
TRBJ2-3,NA,TRBV2,many,CASSDPRLAEGADTQYF,TGTGCCAGCAGTGACCCACGCTTAGCGGAGGGGGCAGATACGCAGTATTTT
TRBJ1-2,TRBD1,TRBV18,NA,CASSEQGENYGYTF,TGTGCCAGCTCAGAACAGGGGGAAAACTATGGCTACACCTTC
TRBJ2-2,TRBD1,TRBV7-9,many,CASSLVISRDRNTGELFF,TGTGCCAGCAGCTTAGTTATTTCACGGGACAGGAACACCGGGGAGCTGTTTTTT
TRBJ2-3,NA,TRBV2,NA,CASSEARWTMQYF,TGTGCCAGCAGTGAAGCACGGTGGACAATGCAGTATTTT
TRBJ1-1,TRBD1,TRBV18,many,CASSPGQGVNTEAFF,TGTGCCAGCTCACCAGGACAGGGGGTGAACACTGAAGCTTTCTTT
TRBJ2-3,NA,TRBV10-2,NA,CASSESMGSLDTQYF,TGCGCCAGCAGTGAGTCGATGGGCTCCCTAGATACGCAGTATTTT
TRBJ2-7,TRBD2,TRBV20-1,many,CSAKNSGRAGEQYF,TGCAGTGCTAAGAATAGCGGGAGGGCCGGGGAGCAGTACTTC
TRBJ1-1,TRBD1,TRBV9,many,CASSEGARGTEAFF,TGTGCCAGCAGCGAGGGGGCGCGAGGCACTGAAGCTTTCTTT
TRBJ2-2,TRBD2,TRBV27,few,CASSLAGVVTGELFF,TGTGCCAGCAGTTTAGCGGGAGTTGTCACCGGGGAGCTGTTTTTT
TRBJ1-6,TRBD1,TRBV12-3/TRBV12-4,NA,CASSPDRDNSPLHF,TGTGCCAGCAGTCCCGACAGGGACAATTCACCCCTCCACTTT
TRBJ1-1,NA,TRBV2,many,CASSLQGLGTEAFF,TGTGCCAGCAGCCTACAGGGCCTGGGCACTGAAGCTTTCTTT
TRBJ2-7,NA,TRBV7-3,many,CASSLRAGREQYF,TGTGCCAGCAGCTTAAGGGCAGGCCGCGAGCAGTACTTC
TRBJ1-1,NA,TRBV20-1,many,CSARDRTLNTEAFF,TGCAGTGCTAGAGATCGGACTTTGAACACTGAAGCTTTCTTT
TRBJ1-3,NA,TRBV7-9,NA,CASSSAEATSGNTIYF,TGTGCCAGCAGCTCTGCTGAAGCCACCTCTGGAAACACCATATATTTT
TRBJ2-7,NA,TRBV6-2/TRBV6-3,many,CASHGTTERTYEQYF,TGTGCCAGCCACGGAACGACAGAGCGAACCTACGAGCAGTACTTC
TRBJ2-1,TRBD2,TRBV19,many,CATGRGLAGGSSYNEQFF,TGTGCCACGGGGCGGGGGCTAGCGGGGGGGAGCTCCTACAATGAGCAGTTCTTC
TRBJ2-1,NA,TRBV7-8,many,CASSLGSSSSDSYNEQFF,TGTGCCAGCAGCTTAGGGTCTTCGTCGAGCGATTCCTACAATGAGCAGTTCTTC
TRBJ2-7,NA,TRBV28,NA,CASSLGGAVSFNEQYF,TGTGCCAGCAGTTTAGGTGGGGCAGTGAGTTTCAACGAGCAGTACTTC
TRBJ1-1,NA,TRBV19,many,CASRETLNTEAFF,TGTGCCAGTAGAGAGACCCTGAACACTGAAGCTTTCTTT
TRBJ2-7,NA,TRBV5-5,few,CASRAGLINPREQYF,TGTGCCAGCAGAGCTGGCCTGATCAATCCAAGGGAGCAGTACTTC